The 12 T cell receptor beta chains given below trace back to one sample, sequenced in a study of blood T cell repertoires in COVID-19. The data were produced by immunoSEQ multiplex PCR, yet TCRdb's version contains in-frame clones alone and is incomplete. The repertoire holds some 300,000 clones, with 88% as singletons. The sample was peripheral blood. The origin of the receptors is a woman in her twenties or thirties who had recovered from COVID-19.

The rearrangement joins TRBV5-1 to TRBJ2-2; 8 bases are a match to TRBD1. The CDR3 extends over 15 amino acids. Germline values: CDR1 SGHRS, CDR2 YFSETQ. V gave up 6 bases and J gave up 0 bases; unmatched junction bases: 4. CDR3 protein: CASNPGQANTGELFF. The CDR3 bases are TGCGCCAGCAACCCGGGACAGGCGAACACCGGGGAGCTGTTTTTT.

The V call is TRBV13, the J call TRBJ1-2; no firm D call. CDR3 length equals 13 residues. CDR1 is PRHDT, CDR2 FYEKMQ, per germline (reference sequence). V was cut by 2 bases and J by 6 bases, with 10 bases left in between. CDR3: CASSLTALNGYTF. The CDR3 bases are TGTGCCAGCAGCTTAACAGCTTTGAATGGCTACACCTTC. The full variable domain, rest sourced from reference TRBV13 and TRBJ1-2, is AAGVIQSPRHLIKEKRETATLKCYPIPRHDTVYWYQQGPGQDPQFLISFYEKMQSDKGSIPDRFSAQQFSDYHSELNMSSLELGDSALYFCASSLTALNGYTFGSGTRLTVV.

The rearrangement joins TRBV27 to TRBJ2-5, with D possibly being TRBD1 (6 bases). Germline-derived CDR1 and CDR2 are MNHEY and SMNVEV (reference sequence). V shed 5 bases and J shed 5 bases, with 15 bases lying between them. The CDR3 consists of 14 residues. CDR3 nucleotide sequence: TGTGCCAGCAGTCCTCTGGGGGCTTTGGAGACCCAGTACTTC. It is translated as CASSPLGALETQYF.

This clone has a count of ten or more. The rearrangement joins TRBV19 to TRBJ1-4, with 7 nucleotides matching TRBD1. Germline V CDR1 and CDR2: LNHDA, SQIVND (reference sequence). The CDR3 runs to 13 residues. Trimming cost V 6 bases and J 8 bases; bases outside gene matches: 6. The chain's CDR3 is CASSAEQGEKLFF. Here the CDR3 DNA reads TGTGCCAGTAGCGCAGAACAGGGGGAAAAACTGTTTTTT.

V gene TRBV7-9 combines with J gene TRBJ1-6; maybe TRBD1 (6 bases). V was clipped by 4 bases and J by 6 bases, with 13 bases between them. The CDR3 covers 15 residues. Germline V gene data show CDR1 as SEHNR and CDR2 as FQNEAQ (reference sequence). The CDR3 DNA is TGTGCCAGCAGCTCCAAAGGGGGAGTTAATTCACCCCTCCACTTT. Translated, it gives CASSSKGGVNSPLHF.

This clone appeared once. This chain joins TRBV13 and TRBJ2-4, with a possible D match to TRBD1 (5 bases). The CDR3 has 14 amino acids. CDR1 and CDR2 from the germline V gene are PRHDT and FYEKMQ (reference sequence). V lost 3 bases, J lost 5 bases, and 11 bases lay in between. The CDR3 sequence is CASSFLEGENIQYF. CDR3 coding DNA: TGTGCCAGCAGCTTCCTGGAAGGGGAAAACATTCAGTACTTC.

The chain carries TRBV4-3 and TRBJ1-2, with D possibly matching TRBD1 (5 bases). V was cut by 3 bases and J by 8 bases, with 22 bases left in between. Germline CDR1 is LGHNA and CDR2 is YSLEER. This CDR3 contains 16 residues. CDR3 coding DNA: TGCGCCAGCAGCCAGGGCCCTTTGGTAGGGGTGGGCGGCTACACCTTC. It is translated as CASSQGPLVGVGGYTF.

This rearrangement joins TRBV5-6 to TRBJ1-2, with D maybe TRBD1 (5 bases). With 9 bases removed from V and 7 bases from J, the gap between germline ends came to 19 bases. The CDR3 has 13 amino acids. Germline V gives CDR1 SGHDT, CDR2 YYEEEE. The CDR3 spells CATRVGWGSGYTF. The CDR3 DNA follows: TGTGCCACCCGGGTCGGGTGGGGCAGTGGCTACACCTTC.

The chain links TRBV27 to TRBJ1-5; TRBD1 agrees at 7 bases. V lost 6 bases to trimming and J lost 7 bases; unmatched junction nucleotides: 12. The CDR3 covers 15 residues. Germline lookup yields CDR1 MNHEY and CDR2 SMNVEV (reference sequence). Here the CDR3 reads CASRPSGGPGQPQHF. CDR3 sequence (DNA): TGTGCCAGCAGACCCTCAGGGGGTCCGGGGCAGCCCCAGCATTTT.

This rearrangement joins TRBV11-3 to TRBJ2-1, with D uncertain. Per the germline V gene, CDR1 is SGHNT and CDR2 is YENEEA. V was trimmed by 3 bases and J by 6 bases, leaving 9 bases between them. This CDR3 has 13 amino acids. In DNA, the CDR3 is TGTGCCAGCAGCTTGTCTGAGTTCAATGAGCAGTTCTTC. Translating gives CASSLSEFNEQFF.

The rearrangement joins TRBV4-3 to TRBJ2-3, with TRBD2 matching over 8 bases. This CDR3 has 16 residues. Germline-derived CDR1 and CDR2 are LGHNA and YSLEER. Germline trimming cut 4 bases from V and 6 bases from J; bases unmatched to any gene: 12. The CDR3 is CASSRTGERGWDTQYF. As DNA, the CDR3 is TGCGCCAGCAGCCGGACGGGTGAGCGGGGGTGGGATACGCAGTATTTT.

The rearrangement links TRBV19 to TRBJ2-3; TRBD1 aligns across 7 bases. The germline gives CDR1 LNHDA, CDR2 SQIVND (reference sequence). The junction had 11 bases not matched to a gene; V was cut back by 6 bases and J by 5 bases. The CDR3 is made up of 15 amino acids. The CDR3 loop reads CASRIQGYVGDTQYF. The CDR3 nucleotides read TGTGCCAGTAGGATACAGGGGTATGTGGGAGATACGCAGTATTTT.